The clone carrying this TCR beta chain was observed a few times. Its antigen is as yet unknown. V shed 8 bases and J 6 bases; nucleotides not matched to a gene: 10. The CDR3 runs 13 residues. CDR1 LNHDA and CDR2 SQIVND come from the germline V gene (reference sequence). This record belongs to a study of cytomegalovirus exposure and HLA in healthy donors. Repertoires were generated with immunoSEQ multiplex PCR, while TCRdb's copy carries only in-frame clones and drops some. Of about 200,000 clones listed, 75% to 85% are singletons. The study, taken as a whole, reports: Cytomegalovirus association was assigned to 150 to 200 TCR beta chains. High sensitivity and specificity were reportedly achieved when the classifier diagnosed cytomegalovirus status.

A roughly 120-subject validation cohort, separate from the approximately 610-subject first cohort, supplied the donors. The clonotype comes from a woman aged 30 to 39 in good health and CMV-seropositive. Sequences were obtained from PBMCs. V gene TRBV19 combines with J gene TRBJ2-7, with 7 bases that match TRBD1. The CDR3 loop reads CASSQGTPAEQYF. The CDR3 DNA sequence: TGTGCCAGTTCACAGGGGACCCCTGCCGAGCAGTACTTC.